This T cell receptor beta chain originates from a study of T cells in localized non-small cell lung cancer. The assay was immunoSEQ multiplex PCR, and TCRdb's table has in-frame clones only and misses some. The table includes tens of thousands of clones, roughly 77% detected once. V was trimmed by 5 bases and J by 0 bases, leaving 20 bases between them. The CDR3 is 18 amino acids. The germline gives CDR1 MDHEN, CDR2 SYDVKM. Worth noting for this clone: Its antigen is not known.

Study-wide results and limits: The tumor had only one region sequenced, so heterogeneity remains possible. Peak T cell clonality was found in uninvolved adjacent lung, exceeding tumor. A median around 57 of the top 100 tumor clones appeared in adjacent lung. Longer overall survival accompanied higher blood T cell density.

The sequence came from a woman between 35 and 75 years old with stage II squamous cell lung carcinoma. The sequenced sample was PBMCs, obtained before any cancer treatment. The rearrangement links TRBV28 to TRBJ1-3, with D perhaps matching TRBD1 (6 bases). The CDR3 spells CASSQGIRLPASGNTIYF. The CDR3 DNA reads as TGTGCCAGCAGTCAGGGGATCCGTCTACCGGCCTCTGGAAACACCATATATTTT.